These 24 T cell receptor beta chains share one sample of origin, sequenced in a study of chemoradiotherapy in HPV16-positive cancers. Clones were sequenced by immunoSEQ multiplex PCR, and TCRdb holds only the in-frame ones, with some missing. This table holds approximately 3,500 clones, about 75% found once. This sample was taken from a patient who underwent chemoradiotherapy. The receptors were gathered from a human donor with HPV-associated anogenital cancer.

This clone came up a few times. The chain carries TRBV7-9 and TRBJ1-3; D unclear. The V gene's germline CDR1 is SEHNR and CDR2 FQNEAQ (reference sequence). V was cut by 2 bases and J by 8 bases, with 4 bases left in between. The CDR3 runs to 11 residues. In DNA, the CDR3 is TGTGCCAGCAGCTTAATGGACACCATATATTTT. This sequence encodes CASSLMDTIYF.

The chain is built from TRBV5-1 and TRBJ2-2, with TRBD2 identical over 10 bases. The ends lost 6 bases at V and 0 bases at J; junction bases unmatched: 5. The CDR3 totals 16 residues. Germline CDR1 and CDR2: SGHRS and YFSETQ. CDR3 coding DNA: TGCGCCAGCAAGTTAGCGGGGGGACCGAACACCGGGGAGCTGTTTTTT. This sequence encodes CASKLAGGPNTGELFF.

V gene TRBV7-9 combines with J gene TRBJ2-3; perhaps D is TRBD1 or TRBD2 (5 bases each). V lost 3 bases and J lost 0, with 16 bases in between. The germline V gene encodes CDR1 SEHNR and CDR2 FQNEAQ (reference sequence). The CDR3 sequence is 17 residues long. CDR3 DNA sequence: TGTGCCAGCAGCTTTTCCGGGACCGGGGTTAGCACAGATACGCAGTATTTT. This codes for CASSFSGTGVSTDTQYF.

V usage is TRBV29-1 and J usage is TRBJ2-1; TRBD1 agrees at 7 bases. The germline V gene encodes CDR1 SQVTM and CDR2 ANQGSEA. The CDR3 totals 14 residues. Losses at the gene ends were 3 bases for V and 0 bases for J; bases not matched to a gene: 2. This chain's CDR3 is CSVEGQYSYNEQFF. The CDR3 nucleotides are TGCAGCGTTGAGGGACAGTACTCCTACAATGAGCAGTTCTTC.

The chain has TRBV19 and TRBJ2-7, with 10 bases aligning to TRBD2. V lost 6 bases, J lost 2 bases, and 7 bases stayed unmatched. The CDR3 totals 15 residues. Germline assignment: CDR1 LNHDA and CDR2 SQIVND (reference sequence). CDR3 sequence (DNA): TGTGCCAGTAGGGTAGCGGGAGGACTGCCCTACGAGCAGTACTTC. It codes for CASRVAGGLPYEQYF.

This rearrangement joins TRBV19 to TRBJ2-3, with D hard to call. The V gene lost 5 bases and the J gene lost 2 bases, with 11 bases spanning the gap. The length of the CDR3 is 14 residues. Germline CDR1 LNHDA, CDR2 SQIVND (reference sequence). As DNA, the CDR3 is TGTGCCAGTAGTCCTATGGCAAACACAGATACGCAGTATTTT. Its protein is CASSPMANTDTQYF.

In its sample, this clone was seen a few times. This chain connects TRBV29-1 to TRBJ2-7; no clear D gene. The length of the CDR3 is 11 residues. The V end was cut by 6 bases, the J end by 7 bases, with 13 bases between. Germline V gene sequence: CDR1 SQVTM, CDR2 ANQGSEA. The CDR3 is CSVVSFWEQYF. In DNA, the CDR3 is TGCAGCGTCGTCAGTTTTTGGGAGCAGTACTTC.

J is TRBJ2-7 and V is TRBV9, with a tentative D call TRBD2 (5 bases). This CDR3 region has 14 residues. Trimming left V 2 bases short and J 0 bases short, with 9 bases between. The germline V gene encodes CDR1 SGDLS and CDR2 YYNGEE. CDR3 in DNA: TGTGCCAGCAGCGTTGGGAGATTCTCCTACGAGCAGTACTTC. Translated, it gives CASSVGRFSYEQYF.

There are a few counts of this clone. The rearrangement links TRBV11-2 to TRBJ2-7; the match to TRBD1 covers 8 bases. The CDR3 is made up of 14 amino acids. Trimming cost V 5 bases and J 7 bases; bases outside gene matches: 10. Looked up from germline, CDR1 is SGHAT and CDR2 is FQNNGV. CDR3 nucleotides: TGTGCCAGCAGCAATCGCAGGACAGGGTGGGAGCAGTACTTC. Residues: CASSNRRTGWEQYF.

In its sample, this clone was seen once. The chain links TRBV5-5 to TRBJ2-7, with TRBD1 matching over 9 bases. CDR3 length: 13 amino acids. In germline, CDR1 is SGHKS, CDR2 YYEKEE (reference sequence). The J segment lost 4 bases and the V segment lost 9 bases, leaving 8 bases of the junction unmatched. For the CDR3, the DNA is TGTGCCACACGGACAGGGGATGTGTACGAGCAGTACTTC. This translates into CATRTGDVYEQYF.

The CDR3 here is CAISTSGGNYEQYF. Written as DNA, the CDR3 is TGTGCCATCAGTACCTCAGGGGGCAACTACGAGCAGTACTTC. This chain uses TRBV10-3 with TRBJ2-7, with 8 bases that match TRBD1. The CDR3 has 14 residues. Germline V gene sequence: CDR1 ENHRY, CDR2 SYGVKD. J gave up 3 bases and V 5 bases, and 6 bases lay outside the gene matches.

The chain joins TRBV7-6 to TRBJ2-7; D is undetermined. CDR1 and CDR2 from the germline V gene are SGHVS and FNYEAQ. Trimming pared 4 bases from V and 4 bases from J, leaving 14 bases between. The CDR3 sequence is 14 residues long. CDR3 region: CASSSTPGDYEQYF. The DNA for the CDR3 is TGTGCCAGCAGCTCCACCCCAGGAGATTACGAGCAGTACTTC.

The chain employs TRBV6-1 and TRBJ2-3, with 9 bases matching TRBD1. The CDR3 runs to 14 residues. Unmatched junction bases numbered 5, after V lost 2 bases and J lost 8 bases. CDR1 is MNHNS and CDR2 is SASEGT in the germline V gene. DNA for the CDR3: TGTGCCAGCAGTGAATGGGGACAGGGTCCTACGCAGTATTTT. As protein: CASSEWGQGPTQYF.

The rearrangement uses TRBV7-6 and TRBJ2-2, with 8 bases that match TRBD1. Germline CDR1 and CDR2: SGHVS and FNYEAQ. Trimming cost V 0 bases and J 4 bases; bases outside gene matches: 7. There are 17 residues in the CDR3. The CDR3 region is CASSLASDRASTGELFF. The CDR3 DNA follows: TGTGCCAGCAGCTTAGCTTCGGACAGGGCGAGCACCGGGGAGCTGTTTTTT.

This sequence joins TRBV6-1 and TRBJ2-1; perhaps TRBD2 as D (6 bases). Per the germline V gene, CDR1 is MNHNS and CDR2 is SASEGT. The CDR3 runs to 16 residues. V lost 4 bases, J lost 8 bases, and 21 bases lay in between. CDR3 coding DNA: TGTGCCAGCAGTGTCTCGGGCGGAGGGCCCATCGATGAGCAGTTCTTC. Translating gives CASSVSGGGPIDEQFF.

The CDR3 nucleotides are TGTGCCAGCAGCTTAGATTTGGGTGAAAAACTGTTTTTT. Its translation is CASSLDLGEKLFF. This chain links TRBV7-9 with TRBJ1-4, with D unresolved. Germline CDR1 SEHNR, CDR2 FQNEAQ (reference sequence). The CDR3 loop spans 13 amino acids. V was pared by 1 base and J by 7 bases, with 7 bases between.

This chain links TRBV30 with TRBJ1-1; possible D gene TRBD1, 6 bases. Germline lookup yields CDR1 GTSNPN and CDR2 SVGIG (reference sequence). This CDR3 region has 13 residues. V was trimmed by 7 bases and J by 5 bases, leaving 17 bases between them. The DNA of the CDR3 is TGTGCCTCCAACTCGGGGGCAGGGACTGAAGCTTTCTTT. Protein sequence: CASNSGAGTEAFF.

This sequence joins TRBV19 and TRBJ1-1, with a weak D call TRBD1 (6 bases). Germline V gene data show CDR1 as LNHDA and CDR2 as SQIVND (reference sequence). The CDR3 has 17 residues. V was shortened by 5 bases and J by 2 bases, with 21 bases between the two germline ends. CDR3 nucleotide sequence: TGTGCCAGTAGTTCAGGCCCCCGGGGGCGGAAAAACACTGAAGCTTTCTTT. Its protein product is CASSSGPRGRKNTEAFF. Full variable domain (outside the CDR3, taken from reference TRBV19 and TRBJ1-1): DGGITQSPKYLFRKEGQNVTLSCEQNLNHDAMYWYRQDPGQGLRLIYYSQIVNDFQKGDIAEGYSVSREKKESFPLTVTSAQKNPTAFYLCASSSGPRGRKNTEAFFGQGTRLTVV.

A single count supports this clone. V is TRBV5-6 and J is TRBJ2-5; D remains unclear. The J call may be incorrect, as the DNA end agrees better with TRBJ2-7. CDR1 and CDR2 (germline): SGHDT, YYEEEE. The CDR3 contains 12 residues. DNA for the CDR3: TGTGCCAGCAGCCTCTATACATACGAGCAGTACTTC. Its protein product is CASSLYTYEQYF.

CDR3 loop: CARSSRGQWVGYGYTF. CDR3 DNA: TGTGCCAGAAGCAGCCGGGGTCAGTGGGTGGGGTATGGCTACACCTTC. The genes are TRBV5-3 and TRBJ1-2, with D unclear. TRBV5-3 is identified as an open reading frame with a role that is uncertain. This CDR3 has 16 amino acids. Trimming shortened V by 4 bases and J by 5 bases, and 21 bases separated the two germline ends.

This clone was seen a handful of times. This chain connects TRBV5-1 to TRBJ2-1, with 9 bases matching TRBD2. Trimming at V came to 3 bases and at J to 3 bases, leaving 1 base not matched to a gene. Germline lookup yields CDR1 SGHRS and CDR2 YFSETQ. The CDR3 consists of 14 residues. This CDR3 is CASSSTSGYNEQFF. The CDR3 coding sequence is TGCGCCAGCAGCTCGACTAGCGGCTACAATGAGCAGTTCTTC.

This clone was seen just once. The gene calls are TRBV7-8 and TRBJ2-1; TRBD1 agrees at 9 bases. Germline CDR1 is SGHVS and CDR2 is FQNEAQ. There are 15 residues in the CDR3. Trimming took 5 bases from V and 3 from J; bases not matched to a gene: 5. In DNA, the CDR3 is TGTGCCAGCAGCCCCCGGGACAGGGTCTACAATGAGCAGTTCTTC. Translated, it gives CASSPRDRVYNEQFF.

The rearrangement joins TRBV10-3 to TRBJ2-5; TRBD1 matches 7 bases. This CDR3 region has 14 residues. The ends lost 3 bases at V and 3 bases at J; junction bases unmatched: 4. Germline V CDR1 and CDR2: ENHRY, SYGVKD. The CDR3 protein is CAISERQGKETQYF. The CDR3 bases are TGTGCCATCAGTGAAAGACAGGGCAAAGAGACCCAGTACTTC.

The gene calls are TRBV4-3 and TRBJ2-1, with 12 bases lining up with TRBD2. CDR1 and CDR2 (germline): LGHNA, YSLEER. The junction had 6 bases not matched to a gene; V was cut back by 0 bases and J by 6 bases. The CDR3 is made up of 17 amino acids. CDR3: CASSQDRASGGANEQFF. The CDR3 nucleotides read TGCGCCAGCAGCCAAGATCGGGCTAGCGGGGGGGCCAATGAGCAGTTCTTC.